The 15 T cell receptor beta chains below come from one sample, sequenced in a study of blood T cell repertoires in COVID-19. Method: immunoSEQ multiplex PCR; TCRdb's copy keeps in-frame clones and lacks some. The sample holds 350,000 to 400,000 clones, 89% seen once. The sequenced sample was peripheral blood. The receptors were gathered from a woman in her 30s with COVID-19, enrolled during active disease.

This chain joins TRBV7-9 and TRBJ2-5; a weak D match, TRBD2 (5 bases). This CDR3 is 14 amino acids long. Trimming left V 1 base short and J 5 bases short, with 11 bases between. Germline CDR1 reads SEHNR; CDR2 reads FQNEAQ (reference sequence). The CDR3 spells CASSLVSAVETQYF. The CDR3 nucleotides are TGTGCCAGCAGCTTAGTATCAGCGGTGGAGACCCAGTACTTC.

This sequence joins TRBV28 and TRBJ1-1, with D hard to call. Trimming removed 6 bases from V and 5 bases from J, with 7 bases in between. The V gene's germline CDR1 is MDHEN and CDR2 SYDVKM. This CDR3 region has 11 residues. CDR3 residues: CASRALTEAFF. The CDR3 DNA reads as TGTGCCAGCAGGGCCCTTACTGAAGCTTTCTTT.

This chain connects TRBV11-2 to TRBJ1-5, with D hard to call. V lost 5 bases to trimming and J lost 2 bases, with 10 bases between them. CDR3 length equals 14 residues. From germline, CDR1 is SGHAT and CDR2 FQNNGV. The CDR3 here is CASSLGLGNQPQHF. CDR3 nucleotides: TGTGCCAGCAGCCTCGGACTCGGCAATCAGCCCCAGCATTTT.

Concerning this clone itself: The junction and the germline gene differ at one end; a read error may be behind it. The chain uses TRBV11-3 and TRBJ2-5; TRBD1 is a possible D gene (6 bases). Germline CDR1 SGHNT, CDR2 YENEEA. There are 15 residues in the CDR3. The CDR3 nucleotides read TGTGCCAGCAGCCTAGAGACTGGGGGCACAGAGACCCAGTACTTC. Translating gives CASSLETGGTETQYF.

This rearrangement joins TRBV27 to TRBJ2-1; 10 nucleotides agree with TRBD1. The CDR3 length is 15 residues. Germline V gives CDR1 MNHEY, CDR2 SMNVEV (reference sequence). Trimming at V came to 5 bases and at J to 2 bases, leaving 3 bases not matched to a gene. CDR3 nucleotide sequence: TGTGCCAGCAGTAAGACAGGGGGCACCTACAATGAGCAGTTCTTC. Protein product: CASSKTGGTYNEQFF.

CDR3 in amino acids: CASSSGPDRAPGYTF. Here the CDR3 DNA reads TGTGCCAGCAGCTCAGGGCCGGACAGGGCGCCTGGCTACACCTTC. The chain joins TRBV11-3 to TRBJ1-2; 8 bases are a match to TRBD1. CDR1 SGHNT and CDR2 YENEEA come from the germline V gene. The CDR3 length is 15 residues. V lost 4 bases to trimming and J lost 7 bases; unmatched junction nucleotides: 11.

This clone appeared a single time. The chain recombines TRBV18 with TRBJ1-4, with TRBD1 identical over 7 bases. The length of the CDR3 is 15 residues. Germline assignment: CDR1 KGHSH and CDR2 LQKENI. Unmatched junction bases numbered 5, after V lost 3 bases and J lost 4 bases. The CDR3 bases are TGTGCCAGCTCACCCCGGGACAGCGTTAATGAAAAACTGTTTTTT. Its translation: CASSPRDSVNEKLFF.

CDR3 DNA sequence: TGTGCCACCAGTGATTGGGGACAGGGGAAAGGCTACACCTTC. This gives the protein CATSDWGQGKGYTF. The chain employs TRBV24-1 and TRBJ1-2, with 10 bases lining up with TRBD1. The CDR3 totals 14 residues. V trimming: 2 bases; J trimming: 8 bases; junction bases outside the gene matches: 4. Looked up from germline, CDR1 is KGHDR and CDR2 is SFDVKD.

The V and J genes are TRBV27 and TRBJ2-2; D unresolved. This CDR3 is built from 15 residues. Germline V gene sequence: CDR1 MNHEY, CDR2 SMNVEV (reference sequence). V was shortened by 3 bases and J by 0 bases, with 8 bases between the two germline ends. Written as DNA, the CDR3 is TGTGCCAGCAGTTTTTTATGGCCGAACACCGGGGAGCTGTTTTTT. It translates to CASSFLWPNTGELFF.

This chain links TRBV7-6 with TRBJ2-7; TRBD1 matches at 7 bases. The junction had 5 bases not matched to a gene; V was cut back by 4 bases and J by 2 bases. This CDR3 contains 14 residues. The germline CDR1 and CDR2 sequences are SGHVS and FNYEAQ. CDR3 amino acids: CASSSDRAPYEQYF. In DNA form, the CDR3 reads TGTGCCAGCAGCTCCGACAGGGCCCCCTACGAGCAGTACTTC.

The CDR3 DNA reads as TGTGCCAGCAGGAGCCTAGCGGGGGGGGACAATGAGCAGTTCTTC. Translated, it gives CASRSLAGGDNEQFF. The V call is TRBV2, the J call TRBJ2-1, with 12 bases that match TRBD2. V lost 6 bases, J lost 5 bases, and 5 bases stayed unmatched. This CDR3 is 15 amino acids long. CDR1 is SNHLY and CDR2 is FYNNEI in the germline V gene.

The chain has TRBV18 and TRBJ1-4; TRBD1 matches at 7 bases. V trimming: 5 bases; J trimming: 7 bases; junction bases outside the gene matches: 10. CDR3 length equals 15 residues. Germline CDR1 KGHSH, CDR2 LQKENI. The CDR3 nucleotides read TGTGCCAGCTCATCCAGACAGGGTGAATCTGAAAAACTGTTTTTT. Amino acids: CASSSRQGESEKLFF.

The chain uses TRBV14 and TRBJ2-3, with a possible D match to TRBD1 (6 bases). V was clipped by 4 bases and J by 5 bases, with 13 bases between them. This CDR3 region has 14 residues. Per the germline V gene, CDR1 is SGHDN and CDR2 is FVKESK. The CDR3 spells CASSPQGPIDTQYF. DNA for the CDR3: TGTGCCAGCAGCCCGCAGGGGCCCATAGATACGCAGTATTTT.

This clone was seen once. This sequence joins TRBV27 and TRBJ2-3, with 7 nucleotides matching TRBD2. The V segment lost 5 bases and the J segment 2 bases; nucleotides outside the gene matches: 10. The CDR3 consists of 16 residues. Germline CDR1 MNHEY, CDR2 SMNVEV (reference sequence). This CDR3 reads CASSPQSGIYTDTQYF. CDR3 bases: TGTGCCAGCAGTCCCCAAAGCGGGATTTACACAGATACGCAGTATTTT.

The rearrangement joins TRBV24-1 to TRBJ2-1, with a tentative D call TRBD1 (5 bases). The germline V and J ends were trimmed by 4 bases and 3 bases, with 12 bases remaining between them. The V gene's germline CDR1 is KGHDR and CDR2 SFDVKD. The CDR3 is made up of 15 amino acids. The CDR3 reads CATSEHTRDYNEQFF. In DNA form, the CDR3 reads TGTGCCACCAGTGAACACACCAGGGACTACAATGAGCAGTTCTTC.